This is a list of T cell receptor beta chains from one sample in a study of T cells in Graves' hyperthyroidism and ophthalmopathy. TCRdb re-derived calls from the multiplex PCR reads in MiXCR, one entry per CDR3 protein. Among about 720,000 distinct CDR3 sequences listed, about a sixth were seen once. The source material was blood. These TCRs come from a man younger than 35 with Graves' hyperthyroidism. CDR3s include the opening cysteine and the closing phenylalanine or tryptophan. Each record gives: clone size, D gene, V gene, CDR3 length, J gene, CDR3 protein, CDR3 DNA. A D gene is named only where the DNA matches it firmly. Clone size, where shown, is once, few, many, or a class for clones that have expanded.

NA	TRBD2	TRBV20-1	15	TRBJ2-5	CSAQTPTSGKETQYF	TGCAGTGCCCAGACCCCAACTAGCGGGAAAGAGACCCAGTACTTC
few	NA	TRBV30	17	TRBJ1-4	CAWSPWPHGGRNEKLFF	TGTGCCTGGAGTCCATGGCCCCATGGGGGCCGTAATGAAAAACTGTTTTTT
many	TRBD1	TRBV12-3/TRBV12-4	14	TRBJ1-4	CASSRTGHGEKLFF	TGTGCCAGCAGCCGGACAGGGCATGGTGAAAAACTGTTTTTT
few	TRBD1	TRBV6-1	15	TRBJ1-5	CASRKGQGFGQPQHF	TGTGCCAGCAGGAAAGGACAGGGGTTTGGTCAGCCCCAGCATTTT
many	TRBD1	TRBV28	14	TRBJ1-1	CASSSGGVNTEAFF	TGTGCCAGCAGTTCAGGGGGTGTGAACACTGAAGCTTTCTTT
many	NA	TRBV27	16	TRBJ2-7	CASSLVGDAGAYEQYF	TGTGCCAGCAGTTTAGTGGGGGACGCCGGGGCCTACGAGCAGTACTTC
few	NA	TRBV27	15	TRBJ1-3	CASSLDRRSGNTIYF	TGTGCCAGCAGTTTAGATCGCCGCTCTGGAAACACCATATATTTT
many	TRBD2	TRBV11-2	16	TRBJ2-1	CASRTRTSGGFNEQFF	TGTGCCAGCCGTACCCGAACTAGCGGGGGTTTCAATGAGCAGTTCTTC
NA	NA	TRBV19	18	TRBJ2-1	CASSIVGGGESVWAEQFF	TGTGCCAGTAGTATAGTGGGGGGGGGCGAATCTGTGTGGGCTGAGCAGTTCTTC
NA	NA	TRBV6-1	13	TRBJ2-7	CASTSRITNEQYF	TGTGCCAGCACCTCTAGAATTACTAACGAGCAGTACTTC
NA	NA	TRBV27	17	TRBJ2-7	CASSLRNVWESSYEQYF	TGTGCCAGCAGTTTAAGGAACGTTTGGGAGAGCTCCTACGAGCAGTACTTC
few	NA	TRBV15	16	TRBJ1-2	CATSKDGSPANYGYTF	TGTGCCACCAGCAAGGACGGATCCCCAGCTAACTATGGCTACACCTTC
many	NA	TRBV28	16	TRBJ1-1	CASSYLGTAGLTEAFF	TGTGCCAGCAGTTACCTTGGGACGGCTGGGTTGACTGAAGCTTTCTTT
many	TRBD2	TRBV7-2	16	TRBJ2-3	CASSSILAVPADTQYF	TGTGCCAGCAGCTCTATACTAGCGGTCCCCGCCGATACGCAGTATTTT
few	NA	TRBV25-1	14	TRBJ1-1	CASSDPPRNTEAFF	TGTGCCAGCAGTGATCCTCCGAGAAACACTGAAGCTTTCTTT
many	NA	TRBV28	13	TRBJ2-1	CASRKANRDEQFF	TGTGCCAGCAGAAAGGCGAACAGGGATGAGCAGTTCTTC
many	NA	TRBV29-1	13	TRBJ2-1	CSVPPDSYNEQFF	TGCAGCGTTCCGCCGGACTCCTACAATGAGCAGTTCTTC
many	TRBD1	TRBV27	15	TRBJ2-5	CASSVAGGWVETQYF	TGTGCCAGCAGTGTTGCAGGGGGTTGGGTGGAGACCCAGTACTTC
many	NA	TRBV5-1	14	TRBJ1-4	CASSLGQGNEKLFF	TGTGCCAGCAGTTTGGGCCAGGGAAATGAAAAACTGTTTTTT
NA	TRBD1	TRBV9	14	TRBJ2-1	CASSADRGLNEQFF	TGTGCCAGCAGCGCGGACAGGGGGCTGAATGAGCAGTTCTTC
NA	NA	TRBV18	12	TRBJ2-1	CASSPTQHEQFF	TGTGCCAGCTCACCTACGCAGCACGAGCAGTTCTTC
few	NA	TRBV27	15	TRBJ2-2	CASSLDSQWTGELFF	TGTGCCAGCAGTTTGGACAGCCAATGGACCGGGGAGCTGTTTTTT
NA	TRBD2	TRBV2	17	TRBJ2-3	CASSLSSGRRGTDTQYF	TGTGCCAGCAGCCTCTCTAGCGGGAGGCGGGGCACAGATACGCAGTATTTT
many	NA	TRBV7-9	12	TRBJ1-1	CASSPGGGSAFF	TGTGCCAGCAGCCCCGGGGGGGGCTCGGCTTTCTTT
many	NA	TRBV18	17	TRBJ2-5	CASSPPPEPAPQETQYF	TGTGCCAGCTCACCACCGCCCGAACCCGCCCCCCAAGAGACCCAGTACTTC
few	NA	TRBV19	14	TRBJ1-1	CASSISKGGTEAFF	TGTGCCAGTAGTATCAGTAAAGGAGGCACTGAAGCTTTCTTT
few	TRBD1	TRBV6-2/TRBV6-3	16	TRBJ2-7	CASSHSTGGRRHEQYF	TGTGCCAGCAGTCACAGTACAGGGGGGAGACGGCACGAGCAGTACTTC
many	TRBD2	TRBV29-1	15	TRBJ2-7	CSVELAGGQAYEQYF	TGCAGCGTTGAACTAGCGGGAGGCCAAGCCTACGAGCAGTACTTC
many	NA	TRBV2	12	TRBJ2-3	CASSAATDTQYF	TGTGCCAGCAGTGCTGCCACAGATACGCAGTATTTT
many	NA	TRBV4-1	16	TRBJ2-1	CASSQYWQDIYNEQFF	TGCGCCAGCAGCCAATATTGGCAGGATATCTACAATGAGCAGTTCTTC
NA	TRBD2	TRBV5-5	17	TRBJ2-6	CASSPGLAVSGANVLTF	TGTGCCAGCAGCCCCGGACTAGCGGTCTCTGGGGCCAACGTCCTGACTTTC
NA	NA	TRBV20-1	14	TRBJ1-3	CSARETISGNTIYF	TGCAGTGCTAGAGAGACAATCTCTGGAAACACCATATATTTT
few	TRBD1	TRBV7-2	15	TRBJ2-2	CASSFSQGADGELFF	TGTGCCAGCAGCTTTAGTCAGGGGGCGGATGGGGAGCTGTTTTTT
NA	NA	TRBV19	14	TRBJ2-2	CASSVSPLGGELFF	TGTGCCAGTAGTGTGTCGCCTCTAGGCGGGGAGCTGTTTTTT
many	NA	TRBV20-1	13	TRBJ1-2	CSAKASDGFGYTF	TGCAGTGCTAAGGCATCAGATGGGTTTGGCTACACCTTC
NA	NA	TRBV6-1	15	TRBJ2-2	CASSDRKVEVGELFF	TGTGCCAGCAGTGATCGGAAGGTGGAGGTCGGGGAGCTGTTTTTT
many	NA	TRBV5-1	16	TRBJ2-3	CASSPTAGLSTDTQYF	TGCGCCAGCTCTCCTACGGCGGGGCTAAGCACAGATACGCAGTATTTT
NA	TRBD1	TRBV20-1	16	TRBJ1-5	CSAQTDGTASNQPQHF	TGCAGTGCTCAGACCGACGGGACAGCTAGCAATCAGCCCCAGCATTTT
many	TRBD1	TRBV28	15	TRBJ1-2	CASSSRTGGLYGYTF	TGTGCCAGCAGTTCGCGGACAGGGGGCCTCTATGGCTACACCTTC
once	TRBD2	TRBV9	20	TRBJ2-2	CASSVGPFTSGSGNTGELFF	TGTGCCAGCAGCGTAGGTCCGTTCACTAGCGGGAGTGGGAACACCGGGGAGCTGTTTTTT
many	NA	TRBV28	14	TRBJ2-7	CASRFRGSPYEQYF	TGTGCCAGCAGGTTTAGGGGGAGTCCCTACGAGCAGTACTTC
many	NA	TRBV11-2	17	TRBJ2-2	CASSLVGRAANTGELFF	TGTGCCAGCAGCTTAGTGGGCAGGGCGGCGAACACCGGGGAGCTGTTTTTT
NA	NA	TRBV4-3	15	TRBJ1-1	CASSRGTAMNTEAFF	TGCGCCAGCAGTCGTGGGACGGCCATGAACACTGAAGCTTTCTTT
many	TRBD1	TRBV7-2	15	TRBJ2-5	CASSLAAGGVETQYF	TGTGCCAGCAGCTTAGCGGCAGGGGGCGTTGAGACCCAGTACTTC
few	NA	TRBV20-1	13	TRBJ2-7	CSAKPGPAYEQYF	TGCAGTGCCAAGCCGGGACCCGCCTACGAGCAGTACTTC
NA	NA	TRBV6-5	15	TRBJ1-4	CASGYSEDPVEKLFF	TGTGCCAGCGGTTACTCGGAGGACCCTGTTGAAAAACTGTTTTTT
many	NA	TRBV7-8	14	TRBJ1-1	CASSGRDLGTEAFF	TGTGCCAGCAGCGGCCGGGACCTCGGCACTGAAGCTTTCTTT
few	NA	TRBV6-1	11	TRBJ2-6	CALRRANVLTF	TGTGCACTGCGGCGGGCCAACGTCCTGACTTTC
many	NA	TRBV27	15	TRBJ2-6	CASSLRYSGANVLTF	TGTGCCAGCAGTTTAAGGTACTCTGGGGCCAACGTCCTGACTTTC
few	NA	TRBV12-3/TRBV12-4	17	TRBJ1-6	CASSLFKYGSYNSPLHF	TGTGCCAGCAGTTTATTTAAGTACGGCTCCTATAATTCACCCCTCCACTTT
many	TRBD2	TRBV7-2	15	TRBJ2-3	CASSTLAASTDTQYF	TGTGCCAGCAGCACACTAGCGGCGAGCACAGATACGCAGTATTTT
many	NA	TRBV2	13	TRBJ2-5	CASSWYRAETQYF	TGTGCCAGCAGCTGGTACAGGGCGGAGACCCAGTACTTC
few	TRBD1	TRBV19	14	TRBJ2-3	CASRQGLGTDMQYF	TGTGCCAGTCGACAGGGATTGGGCACAGATATGCAGTATTTT